This T cell receptor beta chain was profiled in a study of post-analysis software for immune sequencing data. Across the whole study: Relapsing-remitting, secondary progressive and progressive-relapsing forms of multiple sclerosis all featured among disease courses.

V was pared by 0 bases and J by 6 bases, with 14 bases between. Looked up from germline, CDR1 is MGHDK and CDR2 is SYGVNS. This CDR3 spans 15 amino acids. General study points: Samples made in the same batch grouped tightly together by F measure. Patients with multiple sclerosis recorded significantly lower normalized Chao1 diversity than controls, the study found. When patients were compared with controls, 4 or 5 TRBV segments were more frequent, TRBV5-6, TRBV5-1 and TRBV20-1 among them.

Every TCR beta cDNA library bore unique molecular identifiers. T cells, about 0.95 to 10 million of them, yielded about half a million cDNA molecules. MiXCR, run by TCRdb on the PCR reads, gives a single entry per CDR3 protein. The data show approximately 730,000 distinct CDR3 sequences, under 60% seen once. As concerns this clonotype: What it binds is not known.

The TCR comes from a girl aged 10-17 years with multiple sclerosis. The sample comprised blood. The J gene is TRBJ1-2, the V gene TRBV25-1; no clear D gene. CDR3 loop: CASSEYMGGLDGYTF. CDR3 DNA: TGTGCCAGCAGTGAATATATGGGTGGTCTTGATGGCTACACCTTC.